The 15 T cell receptor beta chains listed next were all sequenced from one sample in a study of OX40 agonist ivuxolimab in advanced cancers. Profiling relied on immunoSEQ multiplex PCR, and the TCRdb table lists in-frame clones only, not all of them. In the table there are some 80,000 clones, roughly 90% of which are singletons. The sample here was CD4+ or CD8+ T cells sorted from blood, taken in a trial of the OX40 agonist ivuxolimab. The receptors stem from an adult with an advanced solid tumor such as melanoma, head and neck, liver or kidney cancer.

The V and J genes are TRBV28 and TRBJ2-1, with TRBD2 as a possible D gene (5 bases). The CDR3 totals 12 residues. The V end was cut by 6 bases, the J end by 5 bases, with 8 bases between. CDR1 and CDR2 (germline): MDHEN, SYDVKM. CDR3 protein: CASRKEDNEQFF. For the CDR3, the DNA is TGTGCCAGCAGGAAGGAGGACAATGAGCAGTTCTTC.

This chain joins TRBV6-5 and TRBJ2-5, with a possible D match to TRBD2 (6 bases). Germline V CDR1 and CDR2: MNHEY, SVGAGI. V lost 2 bases and J 4 bases, leaving 14 bases between the germline ends. The CDR3 runs to 15 residues. The CDR3 loop is CASSYPSGVGETQYF. CDR3 bases: TGTGCCAGCAGTTACCCCTCGGGGGTCGGAGAGACCCAGTACTTC.

The chain has TRBV7-3 and TRBJ2-7; 9 bases fit TRBD1. V was pared by 5 bases and J by 3 bases, with 2 bases of the junction left unmatched. This CDR3 spans 13 amino acids. CDR1 is SGHTA and CDR2 is FQGTGA in the germline V gene. The CDR3 bases are TGTGCCAGCAGCCCGGACAGGGGCTACGAGCAGTACTTC. Translated, it gives CASSPDRGYEQYF. Combining the CDR3 with reference TRBV7-3 and TRBJ2-7 gives the whole variable domain GAGVSQTPSNKVTEKGKYVELRCDPISGHTALYWYRQSLGQGPEFLIYFQGTGAADDSGLPNDRFFAVRPEGSVSTLKIQRTERGDSAVYLCASSPDRGYEQYFGPGTRLTVT.

The CDR3 sequence is CASTEGRNQPQHF. The CDR3 DNA follows: TGTGCCAGCACCGAGGGGAGGAATCAGCCCCAGCATTTT. This rearrangement joins TRBV2 to TRBJ1-5, with D possibly TRBD1 on 5 matching bases. V dropped 7 bases and J dropped 4 bases, with 11 bases sitting between them. Germline CDR1 SNHLY, CDR2 FYNNEI. CDR3 length: 13 amino acids.

This clone came up a few times. This chain connects TRBV2 to TRBJ1-5, with D unclear. The germline V gene encodes CDR1 SNHLY and CDR2 FYNNEI. This CDR3 region has 13 residues. V lost 1 base, J lost 3 bases, and 4 bases lay in between. This CDR3 is CASSEDFNQPQHF. DNA of the CDR3: TGTGCCAGCAGTGAAGACTTCAATCAGCCCCAGCATTTT. The full variable domain, completed using reference TRBV2 and TRBJ1-5, is EPEVTQTPSHQVTQMGQEVILRCVPISNHLYFYWYRQILGQKVEFLVSFYNNEISEKSEIFDDQFSVERPDGSNFTLKIRSTKLEDSAMYFCASSEDFNQPQHFGDGTRLSIL.

This chain's CDR3 is CAWSALSSGATIYF. Here the CDR3 DNA reads TGTGCCTGGAGTGCACTAAGCTCTGGAGCCACCATATATTTT. This chain connects TRBV30 to TRBJ1-3; D uncertain. Between the trimmed V and J ends, which lost 1 base and 9 bases, there was a span of 16 bases. The CDR3 extends over 14 amino acids. The germline gives CDR1 GTSNPN, CDR2 SVGIG (reference sequence). Combining the CDR3 with reference TRBV30 and TRBJ1-3 gives the whole variable domain SQTIHQWPATLVQPVGSPLSLECTVEGTSNPNLYWYRQAAGRGLQLLFYSVGIGQISSEVPQNLSASRPQDRQFILSSKKLLLSDSGFYLCAWSALSSGATIYFGEGSWLTVV.

The V gene is TRBV30, the J gene TRBJ1-3; the D is unclear. The length of the CDR3 is 14 residues. V shed 0 bases and J shed 11 bases, with 17 bases lying between them. Germline CDR1 and CDR2: GTSNPN and SVGIG (reference sequence). CDR3 loop: CAWSVPPLRDAIYF. The CDR3, as DNA: TGTGCCTGGAGTGTTCCCCCTTTACGTGACGCCATATATTTT. The full variable domain, with the rest looked up from reference TRBV30 and TRBJ1-3, is SQTIHQWPATLVQPVGSPLSLECTVEGTSNPNLYWYRQAAGRGLQLLFYSVGIGQISSEVPQNLSASRPQDRQFILSSKKLLLSDSGFYLCAWSVPPLRDAIYFGEGSWLTVV.

This clone was seen once. The chain uses TRBV4-1 and TRBJ1-2, with D uncertain. From germline, CDR1 is MGHRA and CDR2 YSYEKL. Trimming took 1 base from V and 0 from J, leaving 9 bases between them. This CDR3 contains 15 residues. CDR3 residues: CASSQGTAANYGYTF. The CDR3 region has the DNA TGCGCCAGCAGCCAAGGTACTGCAGCTAACTATGGCTACACCTTC.

V usage is TRBV7-8 and J usage is TRBJ1-6; D unresolved. Germline V gene data show CDR1 as SGHVS and CDR2 as FQNEAQ. This CDR3 has 19 amino acids. The V and J ends lost 2 bases and 6 bases respectively, with 23 bases between them. CDR3 loop: CASSLFFPIQKAVNSPLHF. For the CDR3, the DNA is TGTGCCAGCAGCTTATTCTTCCCCATCCAAAAAGCAGTTAATTCACCCCTCCACTTT.

The chain links TRBV2 to TRBJ1-5; TRBD1 aligns across 9 bases. The CDR3 spans 16 residues. Germline values: CDR1 SNHLY, CDR2 FYNNEI. V was clipped by 6 bases and J by 3 bases; unmatched bases: 9. CDR3 sequence (DNA): TGTGCCAGCAGCTCACAGGGGGCGGAGAACAATCAGCCCCAGCATTTT. It is translated as CASSSQGAENNQPQHF. The whole variable domain, remainder taken from reference TRBV2 and TRBJ1-5, is EPEVTQTPSHQVTQMGQEVILRCVPISNHLYFYWYRQILGQKVEFLVSFYNNEISEKSEIFDDQFSVERPDGSNFTLKIRSTKLEDSAMYFCASSSQGAENNQPQHFGDGTRLSIL.

The chain uses TRBV6-5 and TRBJ2-5; 12 bases are shared with TRBD2. The CDR3 runs to 14 residues. J lost 3 bases, V lost 5 bases, and 1 base had no gene match. Germline V gene lookup returns CDR1 MNHEY and CDR2 SVGAGI. The CDR3 bases are TGTGCCAGCAGTACTAGCGGGGGGAAAGAGACCCAGTACTTC. Protein sequence: CASSTSGGKETQYF.

CDR3 region: CASSFTSNSYEQYF. CDR3 coding DNA: TGTGCCAGCAGTTTCACTAGCAACTCCTACGAGCAGTACTTC. The chain has TRBV27 and TRBJ2-7; a weak D match, TRBD2 (6 bases). The CDR3 totals 14 residues. The V gene lost 3 bases and the J gene lost 0 bases, with 9 bases spanning the gap. CDR1 and CDR2 from the germline V gene are MNHEY and SMNVEV (reference sequence).

This clone was counted only a few times. The chain has TRBV14 and TRBJ2-5, with 7 bases fitting TRBD1. CDR3 length equals 16 residues. J lost 2 bases, V lost 4 bases, and 10 bases had no gene match. The germline CDR1 and CDR2 sequences are SGHDN and FVKESK. In nucleotides, the CDR3 is TGTGCCAGCAGCCGCCTACAGGGGCTAGGGCAAGAGACCCAGTACTTC. As protein: CASSRLQGLGQETQYF.

This chain uses TRBV27 with TRBJ1-5; a weak D match, TRBD1 (5 bases). Trimming shortened V by 9 bases and J by 1 base, and 19 bases separated the two germline ends. This CDR3 region has 16 residues. Germline V lookup: CDR1 MNHEY, CDR2 SMNVEV (reference sequence). The CDR3 DNA reads as TGTGCCAGAAGAAGGGGTACAAAAGGAAGCAATCAGCCCCAGCATTTT. Protein: CARRRGTKGSNQPQHF.

V usage is TRBV6-5 and J usage is TRBJ2-7; 10 bases are a match to TRBD1. This CDR3 is 14 amino acids long. Trimming took 3 bases from V and 4 from J; bases not matched to a gene: 3. Germline V gene lookup returns CDR1 MNHEY and CDR2 SVGAGI. The CDR3 nucleotides read TGTGCCAGCAGTTATGGGGACAGGGGATACGAGCAGTACTTC. This translates into CASSYGDRGYEQYF.